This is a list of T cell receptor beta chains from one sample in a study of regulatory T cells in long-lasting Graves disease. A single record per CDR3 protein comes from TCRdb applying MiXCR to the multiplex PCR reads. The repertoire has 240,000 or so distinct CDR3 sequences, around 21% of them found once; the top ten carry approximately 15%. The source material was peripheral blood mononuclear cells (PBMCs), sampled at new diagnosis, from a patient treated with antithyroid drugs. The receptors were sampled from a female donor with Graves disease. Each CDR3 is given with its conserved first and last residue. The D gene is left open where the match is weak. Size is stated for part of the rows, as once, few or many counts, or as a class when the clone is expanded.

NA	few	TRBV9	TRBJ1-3	CASSVGSGTSSGNTIYF	TGTGCCAGCAGCGTAGGATCGGGTACATCCTCTGGAAACACCATATATTTT
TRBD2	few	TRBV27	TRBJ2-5	CASSWRGGLETQYF	TGTGCCAGCAGTTGGCGGGGGGGCTTAGAGACCCAGTACTTC
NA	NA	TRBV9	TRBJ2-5	CASSVSTSSGQETQYF	TGTGCCAGCAGCGTCTCGACTAGTAGCGGCCAAGAGACCCAGTACTTC
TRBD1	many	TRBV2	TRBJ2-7	CASSGTGLDYEQYF	TGTGCCAGCAGCGGGACAGGCCTCGACTACGAGCAGTACTTC
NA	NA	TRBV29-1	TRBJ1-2	CSVGAAYGYTF	TGCAGCGTTGGGGCGGCTTATGGCTACACCTTC
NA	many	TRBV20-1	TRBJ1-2	CSARTLNYGYTF	TGCAGTGCAAGGACGCTGAACTATGGCTACACCTTC
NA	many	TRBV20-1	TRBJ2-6	CSAGSWGSGANVLTF	TGCAGTGCTGGGTCATGGGGATCTGGGGCCAACGTCCTGACTTTC
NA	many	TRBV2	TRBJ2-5	CASTQGVDQETQYF	TGTGCCAGCACCCAAGGTGTAGACCAAGAGACCCAGTACTTC
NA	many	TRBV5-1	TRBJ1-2	CASSLWGDNYGYTF	TGCGCCAGCAGCTTGTGGGGAGATAACTATGGCTACACCTTC
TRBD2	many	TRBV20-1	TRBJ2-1	CSATRTRSANEQFF	TGCAGTGCTACTCGGACTAGATCGGCCAATGAGCAGTTCTTC
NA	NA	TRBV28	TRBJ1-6	CASSLRRNNSPLHF	TGTGCCAGCAGTTTACGACGGAATAATTCACCCCTCCACTTT
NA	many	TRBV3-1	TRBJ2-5	CASSQDPGPRETQYF	TGTGCCAGCAGCCAAGACCCCGGCCCACGGGAGACCCAGTACTTC
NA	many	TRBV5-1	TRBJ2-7	CASSRDNSYEQYF	TGCGCCAGCTCCCGGGACAACTCCTACGAGCAGTACTTC
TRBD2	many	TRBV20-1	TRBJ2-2	CSASPSGRISRPTRTGELFF	TGCAGTGCTAGCCCTAGCGGGAGGATAAGTAGACCAACCAGAACCGGGGAGCTGTTTTTT
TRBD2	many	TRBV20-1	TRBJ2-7	CSARDGSRLAGGDEQYF	TGCAGTGCTAGAGATGGATCCAGACTAGCGGGAGGGGACGAGCAGTACTTC
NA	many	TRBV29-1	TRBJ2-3	CSVWDLDTQYF	TGCAGCGTTTGGGATCTCGATACGCAGTATTTT
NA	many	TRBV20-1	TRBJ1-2	CSATHPESYGYTF	TGCAGTGCTACCCATCCCGAGAGCTATGGCTACACCTTC
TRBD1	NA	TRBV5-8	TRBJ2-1	CASRFRQGTSDEQFF	TGTGCCAGCAGATTTCGACAGGGGACAAGCGATGAGCAGTTCTTC
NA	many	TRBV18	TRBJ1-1	CASSTITGRLNTEAFF	TGTGCCAGCTCAACTATAACAGGACGGTTGAACACTGAAGCTTTCTTT
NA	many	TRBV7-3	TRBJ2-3	CASSPRRVGLADTQYF	TGTGCCAGCAGCCCTAGGAGGGTGGGGTTGGCGGATACGCAGTATTTT
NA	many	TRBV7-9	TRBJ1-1	CASSLAGHGTEAFF	TGTGCCAGCAGCTTAGCAGGCCACGGCACTGAAGCTTTCTTT
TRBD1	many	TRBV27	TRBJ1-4	CASSKGQTFPRTNEKLFF	TGTGCCAGCAGTAAGGGACAGACGTTCCCCAGGACTAATGAAAAACTGTTTTTT
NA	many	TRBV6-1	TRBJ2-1	CASTKDKYNEQFF	TGTGCCAGCACTAAAGACAAGTACAATGAGCAGTTCTTC
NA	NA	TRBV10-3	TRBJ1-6	CAIKGGIYNSPLHF	TGTGCCATCAAGGGGGGCATCTATAATTCACCCCTCCACTTT
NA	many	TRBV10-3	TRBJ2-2	CAITSSGGRNTGELFF	TGTGCCATCACCTCCTCAGGAGGGCGAAACACCGGGGAGCTGTTTTTT
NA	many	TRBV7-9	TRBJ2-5	CASSLGSGGEETQYF	TGTGCCAGCAGCTTAGGATCCGGGGGAGAAGAGACCCAGTACTTC
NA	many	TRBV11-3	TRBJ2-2	CASSFGGSGELFF	TGTGCCAGCAGCTTTGGAGGTTCCGGGGAGCTGTTTTTT
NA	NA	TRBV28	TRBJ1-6	CASSFPGLVTSPLHF	TGTGCCAGCAGTTTCCCCGGCCTCGTTACTTCACCCCTCCACTTT
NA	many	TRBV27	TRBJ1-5	CASSLRTDQPQHF	TGTGCCAGCAGTTTGAGGACGGATCAGCCCCAGCATTTT
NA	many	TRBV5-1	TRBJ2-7	CASSSGGTGDHEQYF	TGCGCCAGCAGCTCGGGGGGGACAGGTGACCACGAGCAGTACTTC
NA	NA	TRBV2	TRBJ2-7	CASSGATGLSSYEQYF	TGTGCCAGCAGTGGCGCCACAGGGTTGAGCTCCTACGAGCAGTACTTC
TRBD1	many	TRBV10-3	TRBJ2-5	CAISGGTVQETQYF	TGTGCCATCAGCGGTGGGACAGTCCAAGAGACCCAGTACTTC
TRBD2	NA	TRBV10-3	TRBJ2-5	CAISEGTSGGARETQYF	TGTGCCATCAGTGAGGGGACTAGCGGGGGGGCTCGTGAGACCCAGTACTTC
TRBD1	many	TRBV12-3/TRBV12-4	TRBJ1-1	CASVRDRDTEAFF	TGTGCCAGTGTCCGGGACAGGGACACTGAAGCTTTCTTT
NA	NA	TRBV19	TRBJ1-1	CASSIPGSSEAFF	TGTGCCAGTAGTATACCGGGGAGCTCTGAAGCTTTCTTT
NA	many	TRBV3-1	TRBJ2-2	CASSQSENTGELFF	TGTGCCAGCAGCCAGTCCGAGAACACCGGGGAGCTGTTTTTT
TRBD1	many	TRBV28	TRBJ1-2	CASSFPRDREGGYTF	TGTGCCAGCAGTTTTCCCCGGGACAGGGAGGGCGGCTACACCTTC
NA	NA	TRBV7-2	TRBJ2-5	CASSLVAAKETQYF	TGTGCCAGCAGCTTAGTCGCGGCAAAAGAGACCCAGTACTTC
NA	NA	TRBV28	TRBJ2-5	CASMGWGSQETQYF	TGTGCCAGCATGGGCTGGGGCAGTCAAGAGACCCAGTACTTC
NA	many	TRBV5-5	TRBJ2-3	CASSSVTGRTDTQYF	TGTGCCAGCAGCTCGGTGACAGGTCGCACAGATACGCAGTATTTT
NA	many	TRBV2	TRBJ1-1	CASTINREAFF	TGTGCCAGCACAATTAACAGAGAAGCTTTCTTT
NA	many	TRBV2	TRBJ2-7	CASRVQGPEQYF	TGTGCCAGCAGAGTACAGGGCCCCGAGCAGTACTTC